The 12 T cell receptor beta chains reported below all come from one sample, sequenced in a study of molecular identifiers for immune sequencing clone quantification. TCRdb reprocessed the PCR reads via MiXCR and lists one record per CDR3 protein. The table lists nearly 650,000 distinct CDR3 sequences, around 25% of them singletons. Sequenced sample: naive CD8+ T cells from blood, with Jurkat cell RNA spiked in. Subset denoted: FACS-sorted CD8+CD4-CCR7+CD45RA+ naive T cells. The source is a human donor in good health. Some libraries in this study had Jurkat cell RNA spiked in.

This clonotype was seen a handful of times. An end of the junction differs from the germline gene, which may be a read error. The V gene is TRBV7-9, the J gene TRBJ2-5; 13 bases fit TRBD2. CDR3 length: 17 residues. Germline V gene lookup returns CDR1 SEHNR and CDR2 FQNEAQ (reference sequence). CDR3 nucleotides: TGTGCCAGCAGCTTAACTGTGAGGGGGACTAGCGGGGAGCTCCTCTCCTTC. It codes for CASSLTVRGTSGELLSF.

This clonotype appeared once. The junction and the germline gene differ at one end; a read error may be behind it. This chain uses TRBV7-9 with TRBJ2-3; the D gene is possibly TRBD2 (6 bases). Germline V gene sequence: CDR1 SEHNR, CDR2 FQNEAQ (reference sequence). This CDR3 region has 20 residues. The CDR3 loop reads CVSSLAVKGYPTGPTDTQYF. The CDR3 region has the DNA TGTGTCAGCAGCTTAGCGGTTAAGGGCTACCCGACGGGACCTACAGATACGCAGTATTTT.

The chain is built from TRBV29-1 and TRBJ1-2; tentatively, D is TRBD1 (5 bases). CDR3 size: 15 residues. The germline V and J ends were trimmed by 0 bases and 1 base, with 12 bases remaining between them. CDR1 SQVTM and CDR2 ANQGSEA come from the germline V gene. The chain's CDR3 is CSVEDRGVINYGYTF. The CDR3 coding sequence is TGCAGCGTTGAAGATCGGGGGGTTATTAACTATGGCTACACCTTC.

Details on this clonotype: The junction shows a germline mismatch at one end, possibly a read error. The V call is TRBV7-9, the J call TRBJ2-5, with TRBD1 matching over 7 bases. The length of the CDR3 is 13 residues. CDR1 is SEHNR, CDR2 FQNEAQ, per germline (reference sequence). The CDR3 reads CTSSDRVGETQYF. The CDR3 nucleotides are TGTACCAGCAGCGACAGGGTTGGGGAGACCCAGTACTTC.

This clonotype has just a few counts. The DNA of the CDR3 is TGTGCCAGCAGTTTATCGACAGGGAGGTTAACTAATGAAAAACTGTTTTTT. Protein product: CASSLSTGRLTNEKLFF. The chain recombines TRBV27 with TRBJ1-4; 7 bases agree with TRBD1. J gave up 1 base and V 0 bases, and 5 bases lay outside the gene matches. CDR3 length equals 17 residues. Germline V lookup: CDR1 MNHEY, CDR2 SMNVEV (reference sequence). The complete variable domain, with remaining parts taken from reference TRBV27 and TRBJ1-4, reads EAQVTQNPRYLITVTGKKLTVTCSQNMNHEYMSWYRQDPGLGLRQIYYSMNVEVTDKGDVPEGYKVSRKEKRNFPLILESPSPNQTSLYFCASSLSTGRLTNEKLFFGSGTQLSVL.

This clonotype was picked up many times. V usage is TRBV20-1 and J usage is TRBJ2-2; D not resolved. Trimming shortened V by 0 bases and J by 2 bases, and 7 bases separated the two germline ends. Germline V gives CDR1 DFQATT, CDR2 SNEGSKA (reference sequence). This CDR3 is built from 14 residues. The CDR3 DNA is TGCAGTGCTAGAGATCGAACCAACACCGGGGAGCTGTTTTTT. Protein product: CSARDRTNTGELFF.

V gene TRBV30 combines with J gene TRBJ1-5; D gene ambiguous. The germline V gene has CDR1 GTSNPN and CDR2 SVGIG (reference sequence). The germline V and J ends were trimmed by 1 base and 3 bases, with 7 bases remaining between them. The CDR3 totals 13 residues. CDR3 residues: CAWSDSYNQPQHF. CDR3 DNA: TGTGCCTGGAGTGACAGTTACAATCAGCCCCAGCATTTT.

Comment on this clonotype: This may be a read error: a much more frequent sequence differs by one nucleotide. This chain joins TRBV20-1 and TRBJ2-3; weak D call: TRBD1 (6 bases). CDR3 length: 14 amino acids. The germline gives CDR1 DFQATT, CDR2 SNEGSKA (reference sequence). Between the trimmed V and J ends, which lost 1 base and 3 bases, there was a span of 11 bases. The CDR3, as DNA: TGCAGTGCTAGAGTGACAACAGGGACAGATACGCAGTATTTT. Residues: CSARVTTGTDTQYF.

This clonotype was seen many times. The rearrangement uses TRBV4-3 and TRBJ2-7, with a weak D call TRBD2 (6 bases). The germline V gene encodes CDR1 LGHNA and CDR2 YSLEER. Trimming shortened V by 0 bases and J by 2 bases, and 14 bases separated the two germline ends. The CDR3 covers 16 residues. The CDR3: CASSQDLFGEAYEQYF. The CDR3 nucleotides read TGCGCCAGCAGCCAAGATTTGTTCGGGGAGGCCTACGAGCAGTACTTC.

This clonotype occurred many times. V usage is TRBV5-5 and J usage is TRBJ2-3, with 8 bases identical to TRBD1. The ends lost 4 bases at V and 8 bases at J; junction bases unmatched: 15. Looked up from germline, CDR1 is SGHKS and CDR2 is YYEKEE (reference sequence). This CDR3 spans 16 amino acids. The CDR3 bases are TGTGCCAGCAGCCCCCGGACAGGGACGGACATCCGTACGCAGTATTTT. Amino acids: CASSPRTGTDIRTQYF. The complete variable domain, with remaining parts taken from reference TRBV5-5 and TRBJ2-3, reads DAGVTQSPTHLIKTRGQQVTLRCSPISGHKSVSWYQQVLGQGPQFIFQYYEKEERGRGNFPDRFSARQFPNYSSELNVNALLLGDSALYLCASSPRTGTDIRTQYFGPGTRLTVL.

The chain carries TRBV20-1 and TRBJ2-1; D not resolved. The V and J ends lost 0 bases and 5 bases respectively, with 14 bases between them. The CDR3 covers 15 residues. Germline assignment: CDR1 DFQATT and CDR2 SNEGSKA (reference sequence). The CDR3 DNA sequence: TGCAGTGCTAGAGATAGAGAACAGCTAAACAATGAGCAGTTCTTC. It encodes CSARDREQLNNEQFF.

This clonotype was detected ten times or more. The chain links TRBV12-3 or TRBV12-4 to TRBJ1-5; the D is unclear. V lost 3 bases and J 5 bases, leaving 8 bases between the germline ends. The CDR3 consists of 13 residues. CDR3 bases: TGTGCCAGCAGTTTGGGAGGGCATCAGCCCCAGCATTTT. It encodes CASSLGGHQPQHF.